Sequencing of this TCR beta chain was carried out in a study of immune cell composition in non-small cell lung cancer. Across the study: Histologic subtype was mainly adenocarcinoma or squamous cell carcinoma. Study-wide findings and caveats: Tumour TCR-beta clonality was not significantly tied to smoking pack-years. In adenocarcinoma, maximal tumour-associated clone frequency tracked TIL tumour reactivity.

Germline V CDR1 and CDR2: MDHEN, SYDVKM. This CDR3 has 16 residues. V shed 3 bases and J shed 0 bases, with 12 bases lying between them. Sequencing used immunoSEQ multiplex PCR; TCRdb keeps in-frame clones, though not all of them. The table records approximately 2,000 clones, 65% of them present only once. Notes on this clone: Its antigen is not known.

Normal lung sampling was at least 3 cm from the tumour, as distant as possible. V and J are TRBV28 and TRBJ1-5; D might be TRBD1 (5 bases). Sequencing was done on a sample of non-adjacent lung tissue. The TCR comes from a human donor with non-small cell lung cancer. As DNA, the CDR3 is TGTGCCAGCAGTTTGCATGGGACTTTTAGCAATCAGCCCCAGCATTTT. Its protein product is CASSLHGTFSNQPQHF. Full variable domain (remainder filled in from reference TRBV28 and TRBJ1-5): DVKVTQSSRYLVKRTGEKVFLECVQDMDHENMFWYRQDPGLGLRLIYFSYDVKMKEKGDIPEGYSVSREKKERFSLILESASTNQTSMYLCASSLHGTFSNQPQHFGDGTRLSIL.